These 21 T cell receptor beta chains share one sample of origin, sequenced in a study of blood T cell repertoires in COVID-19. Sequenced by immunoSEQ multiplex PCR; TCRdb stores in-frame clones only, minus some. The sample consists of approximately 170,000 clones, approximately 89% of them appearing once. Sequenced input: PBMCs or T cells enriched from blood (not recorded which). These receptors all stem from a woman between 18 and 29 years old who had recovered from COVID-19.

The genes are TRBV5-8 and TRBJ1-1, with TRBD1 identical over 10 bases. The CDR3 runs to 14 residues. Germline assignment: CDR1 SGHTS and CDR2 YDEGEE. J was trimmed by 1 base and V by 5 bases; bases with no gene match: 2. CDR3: CASRDRGGNTEAFF. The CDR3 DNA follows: TGTGCCAGCAGGGACAGGGGGGGGAACACTGAAGCTTTCTTT.

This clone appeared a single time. For the CDR3, the DNA is TGTGCCAGCAGCTCGGACATGGGAGGCTACACCTTC. It is translated as CASSSDMGGYTF. The rearrangement joins TRBV5-4 to TRBJ1-2; possibly TRBD1 for D (5 bases). This CDR3 contains 12 residues. The germline CDR1 and CDR2 sequences are SGHNT and YYREEE (reference sequence). V gave up 3 bases and J gave up 8 bases, with 11 bases separating them.

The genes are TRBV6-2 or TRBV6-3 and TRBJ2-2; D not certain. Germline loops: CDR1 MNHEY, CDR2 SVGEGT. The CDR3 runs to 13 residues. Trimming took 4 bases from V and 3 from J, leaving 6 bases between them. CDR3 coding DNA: TGTGCCAGCAGTTTTACGGACACCGGGGAGCTGTTTTTT. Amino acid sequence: CASSFTDTGELFF.

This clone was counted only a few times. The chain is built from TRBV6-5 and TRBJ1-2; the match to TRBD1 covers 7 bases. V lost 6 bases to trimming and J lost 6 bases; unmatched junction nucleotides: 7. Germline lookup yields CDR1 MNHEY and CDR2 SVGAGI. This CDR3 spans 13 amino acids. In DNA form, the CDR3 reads TGTGCCAGCAGCCAAGGACAGGTTAATGGCTACACCTTC. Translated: CASSQGQVNGYTF.

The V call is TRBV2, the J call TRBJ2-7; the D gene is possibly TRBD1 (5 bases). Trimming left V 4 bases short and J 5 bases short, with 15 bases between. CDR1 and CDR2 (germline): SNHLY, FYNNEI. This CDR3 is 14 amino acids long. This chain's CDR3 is CASSALGPPNEQYF. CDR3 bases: TGTGCCAGCAGTGCACTGGGGCCTCCTAACGAGCAGTACTTC.

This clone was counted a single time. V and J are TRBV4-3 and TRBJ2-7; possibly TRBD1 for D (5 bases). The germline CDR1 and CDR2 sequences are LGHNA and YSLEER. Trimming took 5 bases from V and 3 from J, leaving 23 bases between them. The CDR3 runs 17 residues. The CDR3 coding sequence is TGCGCCAGCAGCTACGACGGACGTCAGGGAATGGACTACGAGCAGTACTTC. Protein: CASSYDGRQGMDYEQYF.

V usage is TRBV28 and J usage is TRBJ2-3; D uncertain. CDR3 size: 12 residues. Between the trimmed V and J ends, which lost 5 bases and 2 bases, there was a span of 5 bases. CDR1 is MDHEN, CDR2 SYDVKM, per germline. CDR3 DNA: TGTGCCAGCAGTGCACTCACAGATACGCAGTATTTT. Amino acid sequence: CASSALTDTQYF.

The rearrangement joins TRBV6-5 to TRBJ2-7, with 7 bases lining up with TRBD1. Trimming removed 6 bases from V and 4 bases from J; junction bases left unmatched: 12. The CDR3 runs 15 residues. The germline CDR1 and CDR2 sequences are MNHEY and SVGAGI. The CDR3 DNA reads TGTGCCAGCAGCGTACGACAGGGCGGGTTTTACGAGCAGTACTTC. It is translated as CASSVRQGGFYEQYF.

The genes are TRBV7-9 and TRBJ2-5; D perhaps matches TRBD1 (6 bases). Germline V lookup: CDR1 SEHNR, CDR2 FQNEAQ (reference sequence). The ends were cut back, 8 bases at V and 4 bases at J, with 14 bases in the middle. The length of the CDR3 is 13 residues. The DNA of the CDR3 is TGTGCCAGCCGCTCAGGGGTGACAGAGACCCAGTACTTC. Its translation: CASRSGVTETQYF.

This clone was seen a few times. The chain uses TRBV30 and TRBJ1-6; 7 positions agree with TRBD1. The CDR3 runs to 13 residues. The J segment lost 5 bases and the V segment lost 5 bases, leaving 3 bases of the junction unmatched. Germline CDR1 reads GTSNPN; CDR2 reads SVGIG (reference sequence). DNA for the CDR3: TGTGCCTGGTCGACAGGGCATAATTCACCCCTCCACTTT. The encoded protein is CAWSTGHNSPLHF. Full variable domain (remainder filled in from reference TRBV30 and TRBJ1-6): SQTIHQWPATLVQPVGSPLSLECTVEGTSNPNLYWYRQAAGRGLQLLFYSVGIGQISSEVPQNLSASRPQDRQFILSSKKLLLSDSGFYLCAWSTGHNSPLHFGNGTRLTVT.

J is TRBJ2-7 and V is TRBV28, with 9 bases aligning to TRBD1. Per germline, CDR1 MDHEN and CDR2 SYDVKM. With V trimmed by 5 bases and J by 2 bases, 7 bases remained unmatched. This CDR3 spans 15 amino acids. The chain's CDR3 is CASSTIHRGPYEQYF. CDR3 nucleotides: TGTGCCAGCAGTACCATTCACAGGGGGCCCTACGAGCAGTACTTC. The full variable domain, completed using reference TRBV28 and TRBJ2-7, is DVKVTQSSRYLVKRTGEKVFLECVQDMDHENMFWYRQDPGLGLRLIYFSYDVKMKEKGDIPEGYSVSREKKERFSLILESASTNQTSMYLCASSTIHRGPYEQYFGPGTRLTVT.

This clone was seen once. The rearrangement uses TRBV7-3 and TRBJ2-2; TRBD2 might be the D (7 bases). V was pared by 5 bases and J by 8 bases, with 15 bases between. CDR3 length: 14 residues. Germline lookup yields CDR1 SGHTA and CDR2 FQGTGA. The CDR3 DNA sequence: TGTGCCAGCAGCCCAGGAGCGGGACAAGGGGAGCTGTTTTTT. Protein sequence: CASSPGAGQGELFF. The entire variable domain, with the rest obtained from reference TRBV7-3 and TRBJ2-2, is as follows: GAGVSQTPSNKVTEKGKYVELRCDPISGHTALYWYRQSLGQGPEFLIYFQGTGAADDSGLPNDRFFAVRPEGSVSTLKIQRTERGDSAVYLCASSPGAGQGELFFGEGSRLTVL.

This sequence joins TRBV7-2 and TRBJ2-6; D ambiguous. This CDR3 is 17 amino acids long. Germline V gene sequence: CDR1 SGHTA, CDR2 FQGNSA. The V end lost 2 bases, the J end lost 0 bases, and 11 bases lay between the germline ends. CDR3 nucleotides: TGTGCCAGCAGCTTAAATCAGGTCAGCTCTGGGGCCAACGTCCTGACTTTC. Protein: CASSLNQVSSGANVLTF.

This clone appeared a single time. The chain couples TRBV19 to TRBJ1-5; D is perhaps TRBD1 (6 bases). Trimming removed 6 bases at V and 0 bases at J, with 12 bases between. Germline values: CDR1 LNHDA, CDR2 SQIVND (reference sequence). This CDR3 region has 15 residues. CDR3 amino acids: CASRDRNYSNQPQHF. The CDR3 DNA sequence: TGTGCCAGTAGGGACAGAAATTATAGCAATCAGCCCCAGCATTTT.

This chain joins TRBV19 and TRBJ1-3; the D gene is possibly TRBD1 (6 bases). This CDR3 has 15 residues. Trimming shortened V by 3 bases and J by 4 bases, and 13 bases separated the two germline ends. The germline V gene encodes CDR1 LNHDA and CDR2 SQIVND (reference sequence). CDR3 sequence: CASSILGGLGNTIYF. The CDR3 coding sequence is TGTGCCAGTAGTATCCTGGGGGGGCTCGGAAACACCATATATTTT.

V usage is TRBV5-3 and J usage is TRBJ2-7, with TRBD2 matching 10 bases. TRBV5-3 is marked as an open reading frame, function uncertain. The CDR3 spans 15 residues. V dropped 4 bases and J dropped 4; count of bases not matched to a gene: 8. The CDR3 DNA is TGTGCCAGAAGCGCGGGACTAGCGAGGAGTTACGAGCAGTACTTC. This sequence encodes CARSAGLARSYEQYF.

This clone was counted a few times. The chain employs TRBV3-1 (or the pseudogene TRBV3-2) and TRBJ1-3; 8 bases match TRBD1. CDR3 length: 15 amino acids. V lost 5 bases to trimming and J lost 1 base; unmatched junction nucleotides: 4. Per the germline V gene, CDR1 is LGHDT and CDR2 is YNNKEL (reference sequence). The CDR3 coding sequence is TGTGCCAGCAGCACCCGGACAGGGTCTGGAAACACCATATATTTT. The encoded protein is CASSTRTGSGNTIYF.

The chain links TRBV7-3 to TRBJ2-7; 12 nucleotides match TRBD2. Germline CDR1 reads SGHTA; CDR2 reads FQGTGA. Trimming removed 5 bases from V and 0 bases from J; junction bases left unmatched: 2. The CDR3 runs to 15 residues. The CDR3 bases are TGTGCCAGCAGCCTAGCGGGAGGGACCTCCTACGAGCAGTACTTC. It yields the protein CASSLAGGTSYEQYF. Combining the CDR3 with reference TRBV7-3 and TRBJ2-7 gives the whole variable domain GAGVSQTPSNKVTEKGKYVELRCDPISGHTALYWYRQSLGQGPEFLIYFQGTGAADDSGLPNDRFFAVRPEGSVSTLKIQRTERGDSAVYLCASSLAGGTSYEQYFGPGTRLTVT.

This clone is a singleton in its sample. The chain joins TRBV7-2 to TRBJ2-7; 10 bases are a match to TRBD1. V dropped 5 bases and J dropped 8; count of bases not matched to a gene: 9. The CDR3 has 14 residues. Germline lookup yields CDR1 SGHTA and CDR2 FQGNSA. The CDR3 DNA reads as TGTGCCAGCAGCGTAGACAGGGGGCGGACTAAGCAGTACTTC. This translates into CASSVDRGRTKQYF. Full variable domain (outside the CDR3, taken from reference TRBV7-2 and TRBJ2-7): GAGVSQSPSNKVTEKGKDVELRCDPISGHTALYWYRQSLGQGLEFLIYFQGNSAPDKSGLPSDRFSAERTGGSVSTLTIQRTQQEDSAVYLCASSVDRGRTKQYFGPGTRLTVT.

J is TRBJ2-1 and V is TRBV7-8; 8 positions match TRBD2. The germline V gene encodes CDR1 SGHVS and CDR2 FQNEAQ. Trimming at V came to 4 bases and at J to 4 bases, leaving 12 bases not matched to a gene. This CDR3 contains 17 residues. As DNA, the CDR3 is TGTGCCAGCAGCTCCCCATTGGCGGGAGGTCTTTACAATGAGCAGTTCTTC. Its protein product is CASSSPLAGGLYNEQFF.

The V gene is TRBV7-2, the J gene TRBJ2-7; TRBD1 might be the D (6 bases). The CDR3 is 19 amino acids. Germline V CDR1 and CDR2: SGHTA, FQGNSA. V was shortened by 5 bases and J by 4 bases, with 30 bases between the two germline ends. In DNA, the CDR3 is TGTGCCAGCAGCCCAGCATCCCACCCAGGTCTGCAGGGGCTTTACGAGCAGTACTTC. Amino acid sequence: CASSPASHPGLQGLYEQYF.